A single sample gave rise to the 5 T cell receptor beta chains below, sequenced in a study of blood T cell repertoires in COVID-19. Profiled with immunoSEQ multiplex PCR; TCRdb holds only in-frame clones, not every one. The sample holds some 96,000 clones, approximately 86% seen once. The specimen sequenced was peripheral blood. These receptors were obtained from a man aged 50 or older with active or convalescent COVID-19.

This clone was recorded once. This chain uses TRBV18 with TRBJ1-2; the match to TRBD1 covers 11 bases. The germline gives CDR1 KGHSH, CDR2 LQKENI. This CDR3 spans 17 amino acids. V gave up 3 bases and J gave up 4 bases; unmatched junction bases: 10. The CDR3 sequence is CASSPFLRGQGVYGYTF. CDR3 bases: TGTGCCAGCTCACCCTTTCTTCGGGGACAGGGGGTCTATGGCTACACCTTC.

The chain combines TRBV6-5 with TRBJ1-1; 9 nucleotides match TRBD1. The V gene end was trimmed by 6 bases and the J gene end by 2 bases; junction bases not matched to a gene: 4. CDR1 and CDR2 (germline): MNHEY, SVGAGI. The CDR3 runs 14 residues. The CDR3: CASRGTGFNTEAFF. The CDR3 bases are TGTGCCAGCAGAGGGACAGGGTTTAACACTGAAGCTTTCTTT.

The CDR3 nucleotides are TGTGCCAGCAGCCCCCTGGAGGACGAGCAGTACTTC. It translates to CASSPLEDEQYF. V and J are TRBV21-1 and TRBJ2-7; no check of the table's D call, TRBD2, against the DNA was made. TRBV21-1 is given as a pseudogene. CDR3 length: 12 amino acids.

The chain has TRBV18 and TRBJ1-1, with 9 nucleotides matching TRBD1. From germline, CDR1 is KGHSH and CDR2 LQKENI. Trimming cost V 0 bases and J 11 bases; bases outside gene matches: 7. The CDR3 has 14 residues. For the CDR3, the DNA is TGTGCCAGCTCACCACCGGGACAGGGTCCTCGGGCTTTCTTT. As protein: CASSPPGQGPRAFF.

The chain uses TRBV11-3 and TRBJ1-4; D uncertain. This CDR3 is built from 15 residues. Germline V gene sequence: CDR1 SGHNT, CDR2 YENEEA. V was cut by 5 bases and J by 8 bases, with 18 bases left in between. The chain's CDR3 is CASSREGREEEKLFF. The DNA of the CDR3 is TGTGCCAGCAGCCGAGAAGGGAGAGAGGAGGAAAAACTGTTTTTT.